Detailed here is one T cell receptor beta chain. The junction departs from the called germline gene at one end, perhaps through a read error. The CDR3 sequence is 14 residues long. Germline V lookup: CDR1 ENHRY, CDR2 SYGVKD. Original analysis: Amplifying reference gene primers gave estimates of nucleated cell counts. TCRdb keeps only in-frame clones here, not all; method: immunoSEQ multiplex PCR. From that table come the V and J calls and clone size; the DNA was used to work out D and trimming. The data hold tens of thousands of clones, with 88% observed a single time. These data come from a study of blood T cell repertoires in COVID-19. Study details: Both acute and convalescent COVID-19 samples were obtained from the United States, Italy and Spain. PBMCs, B-cell-depleted T cells, or T cells provided the cDNA or gDNA that made up the material.

What was sequenced was peripheral blood. This TCR was sampled from a human donor in a cohort sampled during active COVID-19. The chain has TRBV10-3 and TRBJ2-7; a possible D gene is TRBD1 (5 bases). The DNA of the CDR3 is TGTGCCATCCGGCCTTCAGGGCCCTCCGACGAGCAGTACTTC. It specifies CAIRPSGPSDEQYF.